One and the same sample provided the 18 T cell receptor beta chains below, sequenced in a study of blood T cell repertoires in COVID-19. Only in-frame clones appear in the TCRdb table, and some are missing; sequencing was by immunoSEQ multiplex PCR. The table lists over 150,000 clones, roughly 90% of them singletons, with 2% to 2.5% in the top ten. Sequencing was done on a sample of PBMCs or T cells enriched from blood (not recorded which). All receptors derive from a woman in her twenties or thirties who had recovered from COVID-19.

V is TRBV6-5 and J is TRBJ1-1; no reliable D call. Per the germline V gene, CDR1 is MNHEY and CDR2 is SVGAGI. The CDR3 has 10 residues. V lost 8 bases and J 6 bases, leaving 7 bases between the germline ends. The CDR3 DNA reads TGTGCCAGCCGAGAACCTGAAGCTTTCTTT. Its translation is CASREPEAFF.

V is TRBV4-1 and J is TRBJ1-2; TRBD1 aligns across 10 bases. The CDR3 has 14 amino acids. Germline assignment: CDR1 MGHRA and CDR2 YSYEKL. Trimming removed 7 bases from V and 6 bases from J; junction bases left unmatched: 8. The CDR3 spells CASTLGQGPHGYTF. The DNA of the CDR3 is TGCGCCAGCACTTTGGGACAGGGGCCCCATGGCTACACCTTC.

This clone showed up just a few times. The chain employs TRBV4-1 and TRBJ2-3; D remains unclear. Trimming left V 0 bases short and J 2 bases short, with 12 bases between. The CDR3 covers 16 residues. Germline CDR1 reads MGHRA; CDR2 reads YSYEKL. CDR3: CASSQESRYSTDTQYF. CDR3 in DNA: TGCGCCAGCAGCCAAGAGTCGCGGTATTCCACAGATACGCAGTATTTT.

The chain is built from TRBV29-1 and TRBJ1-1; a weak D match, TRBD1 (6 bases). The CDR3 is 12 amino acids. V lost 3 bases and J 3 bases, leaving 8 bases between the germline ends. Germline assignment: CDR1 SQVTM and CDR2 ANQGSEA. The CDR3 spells CSVDAGDTEAFF. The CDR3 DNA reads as TGCAGCGTTGATGCAGGGGACACTGAAGCTTTCTTT.

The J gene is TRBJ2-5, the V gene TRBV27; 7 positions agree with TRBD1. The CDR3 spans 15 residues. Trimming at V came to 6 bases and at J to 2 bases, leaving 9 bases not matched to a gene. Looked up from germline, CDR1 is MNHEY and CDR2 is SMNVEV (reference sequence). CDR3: CASSRGQTSQETQYF. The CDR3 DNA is TGTGCCAGCAGCCGGGGACAGACGAGTCAAGAGACCCAGTACTTC.

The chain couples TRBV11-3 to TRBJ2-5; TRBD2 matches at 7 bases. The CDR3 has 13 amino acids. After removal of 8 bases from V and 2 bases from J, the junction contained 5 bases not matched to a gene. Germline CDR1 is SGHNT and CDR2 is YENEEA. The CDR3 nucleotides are TGTGCCAGCTCCACGGGGGGACAAGAGACCCAGTACTTC. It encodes CASSTGGQETQYF.

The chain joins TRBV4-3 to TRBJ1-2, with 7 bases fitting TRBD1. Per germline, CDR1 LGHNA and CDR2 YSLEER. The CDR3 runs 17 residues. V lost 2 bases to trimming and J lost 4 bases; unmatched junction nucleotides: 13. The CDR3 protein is CASSQSLGTAPFYGYTF. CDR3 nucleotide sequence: TGCGCCAGCAGCCAAAGTCTTGGGACAGCACCCTTCTATGGCTACACCTTC.

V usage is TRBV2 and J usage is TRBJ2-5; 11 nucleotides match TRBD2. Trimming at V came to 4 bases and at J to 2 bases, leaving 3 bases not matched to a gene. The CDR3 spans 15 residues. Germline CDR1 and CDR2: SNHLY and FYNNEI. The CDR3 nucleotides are TGTGCCAGCAGTGTGCCTAGCGGGGGGCAAGAGACCCAGTACTTC. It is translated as CASSVPSGGQETQYF.

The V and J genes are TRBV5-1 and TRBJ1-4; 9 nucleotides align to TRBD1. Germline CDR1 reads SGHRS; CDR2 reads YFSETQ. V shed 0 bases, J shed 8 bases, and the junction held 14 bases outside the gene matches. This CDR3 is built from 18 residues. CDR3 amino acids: CASSLAPTGGFEAEKLFF. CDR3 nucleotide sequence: TGCGCCAGCAGCTTGGCCCCGACAGGGGGTTTCGAGGCGGAAAAACTGTTTTTT.

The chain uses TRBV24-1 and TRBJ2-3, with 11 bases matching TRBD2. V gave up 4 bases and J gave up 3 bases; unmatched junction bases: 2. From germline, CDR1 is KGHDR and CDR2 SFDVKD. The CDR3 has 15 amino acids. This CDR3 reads CATSERLAGTDTQYF. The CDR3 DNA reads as TGTGCCACCAGTGAGAGACTAGCGGGAACAGATACGCAGTATTTT.

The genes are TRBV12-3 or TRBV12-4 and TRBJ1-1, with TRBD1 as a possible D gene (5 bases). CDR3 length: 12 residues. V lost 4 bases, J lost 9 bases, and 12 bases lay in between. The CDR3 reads CASSSAGTQAFF. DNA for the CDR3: TGTGCCAGCAGTTCCGCCGGGACTCAAGCTTTCTTT.

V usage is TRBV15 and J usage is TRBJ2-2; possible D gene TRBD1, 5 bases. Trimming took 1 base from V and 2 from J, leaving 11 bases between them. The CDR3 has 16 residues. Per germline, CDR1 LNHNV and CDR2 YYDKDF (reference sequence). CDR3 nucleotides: TGTGCCACCAGCAGAGTCGGACAAATCAACACCGGGGAGCTGTTTTTT. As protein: CATSRVGQINTGELFF.

The CDR3 sequence is CASSKVAGLAGGGSETQYF. As DNA, the CDR3 is TGTGCCAGCAGCAAAGTTGCCGGACTAGCGGGTGGGGGATCAGAGACCCAGTACTTC. This rearrangement joins TRBV4-2 to TRBJ2-5; 11 bases map to TRBD2. V lost 5 bases and J lost 4; bases outside the gene matches: 18. Germline values: CDR1 LGHNA, CDR2 YNFKEQ. The CDR3 runs to 19 residues.

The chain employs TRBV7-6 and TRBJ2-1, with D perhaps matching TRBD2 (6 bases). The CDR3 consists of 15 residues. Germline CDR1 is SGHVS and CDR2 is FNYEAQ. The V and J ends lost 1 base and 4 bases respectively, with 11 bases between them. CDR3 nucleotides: TGTGCCAGCAGCTTAGAGGGTGGGAGGTACAATGAGCAGTTCTTC. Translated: CASSLEGGRYNEQFF.

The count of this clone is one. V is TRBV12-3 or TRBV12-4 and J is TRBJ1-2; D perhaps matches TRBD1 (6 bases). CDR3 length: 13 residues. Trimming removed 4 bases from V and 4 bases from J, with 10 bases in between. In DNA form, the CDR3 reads TGTGCCAGCAGTTCGCGGGGGCCCTATGGCTACACCTTC. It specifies CASSSRGPYGYTF.

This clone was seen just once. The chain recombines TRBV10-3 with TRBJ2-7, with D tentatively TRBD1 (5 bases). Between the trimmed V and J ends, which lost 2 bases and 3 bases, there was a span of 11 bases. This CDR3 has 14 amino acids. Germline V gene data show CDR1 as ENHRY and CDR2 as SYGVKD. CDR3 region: CAISEDPGNYEQYF. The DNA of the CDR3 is TGTGCCATCAGTGAGGACCCAGGGAACTACGAGCAGTACTTC.

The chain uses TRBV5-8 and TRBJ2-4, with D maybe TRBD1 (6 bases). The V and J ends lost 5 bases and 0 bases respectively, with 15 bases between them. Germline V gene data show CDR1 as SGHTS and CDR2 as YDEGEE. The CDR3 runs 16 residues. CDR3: CASRTSQGLAKNIQYF. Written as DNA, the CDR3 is TGTGCCAGCAGAACCAGCCAGGGGCTAGCCAAAAACATTCAGTACTTC. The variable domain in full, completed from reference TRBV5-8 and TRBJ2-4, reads EAGVTQSPTHLIKTRGQQATLRCSPISGHTSVYWYQQALGLGLQFLLWYDEGEERNRGNFPPRFSGRQFPNYSSELNVNALELEDSALYLCASRTSQGLAKNIQYFGAGTRLSVL.

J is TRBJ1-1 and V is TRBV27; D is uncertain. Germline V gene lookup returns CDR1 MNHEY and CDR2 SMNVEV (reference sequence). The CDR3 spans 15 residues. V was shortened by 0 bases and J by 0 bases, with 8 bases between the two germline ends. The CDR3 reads CASSLSDNLNTEAFF. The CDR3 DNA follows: TGTGCCAGCAGTTTATCCGACAACTTGAACACTGAAGCTTTCTTT.